The sequence of this T cell receptor (beta chain) was determined in a study of cytomegalovirus exposure and HLA in healthy donors. Repertoires were generated with immunoSEQ multiplex PCR, while TCRdb's copy carries only in-frame clones and drops some. The table has some 130,000 clones, roughly nine tenths seen once. The CDR3 spans 15 residues. The V gene's germline CDR1 is MNHEY and CDR2 SVGAGI. Trimming at V came to 4 bases and at J to 4 bases, leaving 6 bases not matched to a gene. The sequence derives from a man between 18 and 35 years old in good health and CMV-seronegative. What was sequenced was PBMCs. The chain employs TRBV6-5 and TRBJ2-3; TRBD1 agrees at 9 bases. In nucleotides, the CDR3 is TGTGCCAGCAGTTTTGGGGACAGGGCTGCAGATACGCAGTATTTT. It codes for CASSFGDRAADTQYF.